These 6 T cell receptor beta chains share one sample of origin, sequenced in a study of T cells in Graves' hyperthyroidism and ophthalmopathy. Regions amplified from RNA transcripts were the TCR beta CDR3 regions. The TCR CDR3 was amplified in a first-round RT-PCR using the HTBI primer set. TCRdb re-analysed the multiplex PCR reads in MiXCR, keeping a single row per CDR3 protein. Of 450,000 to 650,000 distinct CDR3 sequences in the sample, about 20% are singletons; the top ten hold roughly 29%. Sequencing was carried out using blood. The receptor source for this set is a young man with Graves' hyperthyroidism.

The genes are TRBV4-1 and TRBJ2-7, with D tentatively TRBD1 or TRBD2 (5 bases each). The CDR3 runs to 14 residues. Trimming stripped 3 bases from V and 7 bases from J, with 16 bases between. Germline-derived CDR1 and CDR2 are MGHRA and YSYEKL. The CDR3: CASSHPQGREEQYF. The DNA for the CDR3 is TGCGCCAGCAGCCACCCCCAGGGACGTGAGGAGCAGTACTTC.

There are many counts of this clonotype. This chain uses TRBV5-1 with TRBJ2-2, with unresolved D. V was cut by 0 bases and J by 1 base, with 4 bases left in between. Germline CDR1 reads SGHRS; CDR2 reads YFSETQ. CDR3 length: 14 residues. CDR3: CASSLAGNTGELFF. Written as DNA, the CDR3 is TGCGCCAGCAGCTTGGCAGGGAACACCGGGGAGCTGTTTTTT.

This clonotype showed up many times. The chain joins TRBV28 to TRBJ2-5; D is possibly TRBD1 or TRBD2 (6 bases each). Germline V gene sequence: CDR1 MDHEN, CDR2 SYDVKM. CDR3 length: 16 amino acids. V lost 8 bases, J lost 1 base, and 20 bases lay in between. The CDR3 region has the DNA TGTGCCAGCGTCAAAGGGGGGACGGTCGCCCAAGAGACCCAGTACTTC. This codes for CASVKGGTVAQETQYF.

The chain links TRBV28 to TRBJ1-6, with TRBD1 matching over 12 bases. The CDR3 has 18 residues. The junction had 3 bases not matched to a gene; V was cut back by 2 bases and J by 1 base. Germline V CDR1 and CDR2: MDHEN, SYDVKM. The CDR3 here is CASSLGTGGTSYNSPLHF. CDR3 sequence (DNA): TGTGCCAGCAGTTTAGGGACAGGGGGCACATCCTATAATTCACCCCTCCACTTT.

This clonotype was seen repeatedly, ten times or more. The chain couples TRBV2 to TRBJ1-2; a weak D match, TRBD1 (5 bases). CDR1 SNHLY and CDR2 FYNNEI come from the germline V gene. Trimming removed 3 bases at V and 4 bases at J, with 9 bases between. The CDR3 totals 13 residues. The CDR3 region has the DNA TGTGCCAGCAGTGACGTAAGGGGCTATGGCTACACCTTC. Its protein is CASSDVRGYGYTF.

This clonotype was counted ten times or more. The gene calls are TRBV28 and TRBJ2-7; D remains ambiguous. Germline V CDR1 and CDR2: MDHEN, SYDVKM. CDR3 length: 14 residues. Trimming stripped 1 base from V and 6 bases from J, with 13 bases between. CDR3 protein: CASSLLIDGTEQYF. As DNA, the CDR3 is TGTGCCAGCAGTTTATTGATAGATGGTACCGAGCAGTACTTC.